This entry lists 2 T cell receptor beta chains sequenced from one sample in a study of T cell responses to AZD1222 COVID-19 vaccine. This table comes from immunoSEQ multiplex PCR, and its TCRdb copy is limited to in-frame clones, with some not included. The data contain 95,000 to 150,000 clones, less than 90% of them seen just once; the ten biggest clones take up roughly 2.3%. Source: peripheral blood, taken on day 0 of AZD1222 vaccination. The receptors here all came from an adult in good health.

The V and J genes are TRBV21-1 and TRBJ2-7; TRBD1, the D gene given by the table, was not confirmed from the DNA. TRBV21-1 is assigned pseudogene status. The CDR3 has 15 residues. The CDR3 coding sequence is TGTGCCAGCAGCTACCGGGACAGCCACACCTACGAGCAGTACTTC. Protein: CASSYRDSHTYEQYF.

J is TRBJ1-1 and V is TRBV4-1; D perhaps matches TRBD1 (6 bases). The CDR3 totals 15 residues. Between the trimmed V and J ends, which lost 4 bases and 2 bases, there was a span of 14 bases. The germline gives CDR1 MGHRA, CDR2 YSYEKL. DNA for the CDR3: TGCGCCAGCAGCCTAGGGAGGGGGATCAACACTGAAGCTTTCTTT. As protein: CASSLGRGINTEAFF.